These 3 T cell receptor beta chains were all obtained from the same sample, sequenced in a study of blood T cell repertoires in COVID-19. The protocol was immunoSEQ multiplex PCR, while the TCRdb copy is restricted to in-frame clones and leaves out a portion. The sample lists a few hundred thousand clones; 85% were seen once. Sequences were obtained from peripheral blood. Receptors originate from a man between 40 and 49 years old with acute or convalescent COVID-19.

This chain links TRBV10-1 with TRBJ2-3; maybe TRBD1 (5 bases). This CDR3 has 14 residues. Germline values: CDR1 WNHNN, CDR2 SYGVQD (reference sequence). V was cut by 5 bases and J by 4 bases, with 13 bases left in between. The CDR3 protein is CASSKTVSADTQYF. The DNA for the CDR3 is TGCGCCAGCAGTAAGACAGTCTCGGCAGATACGCAGTATTTT.

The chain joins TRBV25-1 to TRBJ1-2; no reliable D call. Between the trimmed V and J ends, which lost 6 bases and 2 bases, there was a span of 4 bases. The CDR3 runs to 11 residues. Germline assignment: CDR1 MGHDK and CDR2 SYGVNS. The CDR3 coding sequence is TGTGCCAGCAGCTCGAACTATGGCTACACCTTC. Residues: CASSSNYGYTF.

In nucleotides, the CDR3 is TGCGCCAGCAGCCACCAGCAGGGGGCCGGCACTGAAGCTTTCTTT. Translating it yields CASSHQQGAGTEAFF. J is TRBJ1-1 and V is TRBV4-1; 8 nucleotides match TRBD1. Trimming at V came to 3 bases and at J to 4 bases, leaving 7 bases not matched to a gene. The germline V gene has CDR1 MGHRA and CDR2 YSYEKL. This CDR3 comprises 15 residues.